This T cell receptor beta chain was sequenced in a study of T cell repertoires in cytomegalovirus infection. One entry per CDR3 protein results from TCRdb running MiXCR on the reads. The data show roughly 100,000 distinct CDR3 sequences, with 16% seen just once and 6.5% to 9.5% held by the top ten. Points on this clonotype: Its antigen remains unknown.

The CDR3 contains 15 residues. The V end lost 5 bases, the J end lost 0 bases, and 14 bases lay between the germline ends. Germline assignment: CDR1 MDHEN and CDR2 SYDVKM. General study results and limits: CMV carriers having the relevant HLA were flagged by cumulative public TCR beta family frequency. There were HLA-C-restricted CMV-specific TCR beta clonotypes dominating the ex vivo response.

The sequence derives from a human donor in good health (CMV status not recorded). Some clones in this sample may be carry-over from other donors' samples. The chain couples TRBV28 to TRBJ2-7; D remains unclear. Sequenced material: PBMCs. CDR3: CASSDSGRVSYEQYF. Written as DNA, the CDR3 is TGTGCCAGCAGTGACTCCGGACGGGTCTCCTACGAGCAGTACTTC.